The rows below give T cell receptor beta chains drawn from one sample of a study of Ad26.COV2.S vaccination and SARS-CoV-2 variants. Measured with immunoSEQ multiplex PCR; TCRdb has only the in-frame clones, and not every one. The table records about 350,000 clones, 88% of them present only once. The specimen was peripheral blood, collected in a trial of Ad26.COV2.S vaccine versus placebo. Source of these receptors: a person aged 18-60 years who received the Ad26.COV2.S COVID-19 vaccine or a placebo. CDR3s include the opening cysteine and the closing phenylalanine or tryptophan. A D gene is named only where the DNA matches it firmly. Only part of the rows carry a size: once, few, many, or a class if the clone is expanded.

j_call clone_size d_call v_call cdr3_nt cdr3_aa
TRBJ2-7 once - TRBV27 TGTGCCAGCAGAATATCAGGGAGCTACGAGCAGTACTTC CASRISGSYEQYF
TRBJ2-2 - TRBD2 TRBV19 TGTGCCAGTAGTAGGACTAGCGGGACCCCGGCAGGGGAGCTGTTTTTT CASSRTSGTPAGELFF
TRBJ1-6 few TRBD1 TRBV7-3 TGTGCCAGCAGCCGGGAGGGGGACAGATATTCACCCCTCCACTTT CASSREGDRYSPLHF
TRBJ1-2 - - TRBV6-5 TGTGCCAGCAGATTACAGGGATCTAGTGGCTACACCTTC CASRLQGSSGYTF
TRBJ1-5 - - TRBV2 TGTGCCAGCCGCGCCCCACCAGGTAATAGCAATCAGCCCCAGCATTTT CASRAPPGNSNQPQHF
TRBJ2-6 - - TRBV7-3 TGTGCCAGCAGCTTAACGGGGTCGTCAGGGGGGACCAACGTCCTGACTTTC CASSLTGSSGGTNVLTF
TRBJ1-2 - - TRBV5-8 TGTGCCAGCAGCTTGGCTCTCGATGGCTACACCTTC CASSLALDGYTF
TRBJ2-3 few TRBD1 TRBV5-1 TGCGCCAGCAGCTTGGAGACAGGGGTGAAGCAGTATTTT CASSLETGVKQYF
TRBJ2-5 - - TRBV19 TGTGCCAGTAGTATCATCCCCGGGCAAGAGACCCAGTACTTC CASSIIPGQETQYF
TRBJ2-3 - - TRBV7-3 TGTGCCAGCAGCCGAACGGGCCCAGATACGCAGTATTTT CASSRTGPDTQYF
TRBJ1-2 - TRBD1 TRBV28 TGTGCCAGCGAAGAACAGGGGGCTGGCTACACCTTC CASEEQGAGYTF
TRBJ1-1 - - TRBV5-5 TGTGCCAGCAGCTGGGGAGGGAGCTTGAACACTGAAGCTTTCTTT CASSWGGSLNTEAFF
TRBJ1-5 - - TRBV5-4 TGTGCCAGCAGCTATGACAGTGATCAGCCCCAGCATTTT CASSYDSDQPQHF
TRBJ2-5 - TRBD2 TRBV3-1/TRBV3-2 TGTGCCAGCAGCCAGGACCCCTCTAGCGGGGGTGAGACCCAGTACTTC CASSQDPSSGGETQYF
TRBJ2-7 - - TRBV19 TGTGCCAGTAGTCCCCAGGGTAACTACGAGCAGTACTTC CASSPQGNYEQYF
TRBJ2-7 few TRBD1 TRBV5-4 TGTGCCAGCAGTGGACAGGGGGATTACGAGCAGTACTTC CASSGQGDYEQYF
TRBJ2-7 - - TRBV14 TGTGCCAGCAGCCAAGATGGAAGGACCTACGAGCAGTACTTC CASSQDGRTYEQYF
TRBJ1-4 - TRBD1 TRBV3-1/TRBV3-2 TGTGCCAGCAGCACAGGGGGCGCGGGAGAAAAACTGTTTTTT CASSTGGAGEKLFF
TRBJ2-3 - - TRBV7-2 TGTGCCAGCAGCTTAGATACGGGGGCTAGGGGAACGCAGTATTTT CASSLDTGARGTQYF
TRBJ2-7 few TRBD2 TRBV6-2/TRBV6-3 TGTGCCAGCAGTTACCCAAGGACTAGCTCGACCTACGAGCAGTACTTC CASSYPRTSSTYEQYF
TRBJ1-1 - TRBD1 TRBV7-2 TGTGCCAGCAGCTCCAAGGGGACAGCCCCTGAAGCTTTCTTT CASSSKGTAPEAFF
TRBJ1-6 - TRBD1 TRBV4-3 TGCGCCAGCAGCCACCGGACAGGGGGACCAAATTCACCCCTCCACTTT CASSHRTGGPNSPLHF
TRBJ2-3 once TRBD2 TRBV4-2 TGTGCCAGCAGCCAAGTGGGACTAGCGGGGCCAACAGATACGCAGTATTTT CASSQVGLAGPTDTQYF
TRBJ1-5 few TRBD1 TRBV24-1 TGTGCCACCAGTGATTCAAGGACAGGGAGGAAGCCCCAGCATTTT CATSDSRTGRKPQHF